The 9 T cell receptor beta chains given below trace back to one sample, sequenced in a study of T cell repertoires in cytomegalovirus infection. TCRdb processed the reads anew with MiXCR; each CDR3 protein has one entry. The data hold around 900,000 distinct CDR3 sequences, with around 30% observed a single time. The antigens for these receptors are not known. The sample here was cultured CD8+ T cells from PBMCs, taken from culture after CMV antigen stimulation. The receptors were gathered from a human donor in good health (CMV status not recorded). Some clones in this sample may be carry-over from other donors' samples.

The V gene is TRBV5-4, the J gene TRBJ2-7; no definite D call. V lost 1 base and J lost 6, with 20 bases in between. Germline V gene data show CDR1 as SGHNT and CDR2 as YYREEE (reference sequence). This CDR3 spans 16 amino acids. The CDR3: CASSLKRETSAGEQYF. DNA of the CDR3: TGTGCCAGCAGCTTGAAAAGGGAAACCTCGGCCGGCGAGCAGTACTTC.

This clonotype was found once. The chain combines TRBV2 with TRBJ2-3; tentative D call: TRBD1 (6 bases). TRBJ1-5 matches the DNA end more closely, so the J call is doubtful. The CDR3 has 17 amino acids. Germline V gene lookup returns CDR1 SNHLY and CDR2 FYNNEI. The CDR3 loop is CASILAGGRRGTDTQHF. CDR3 coding DNA: TGTGCCAGCATACTAGCGGGGGGCCGTCGGGGCACAGATACGCAGCATTTT.

This clonotype was seen repeatedly, ten times or more. This chain joins TRBV7-8 and TRBJ1-5, with D possibly TRBD1 on 6 matching bases. CDR1 and CDR2 from the germline V gene are SGHVS and FQNEAQ. The CDR3 runs to 15 residues. V was cut by 4 bases and J by 3 bases, with 13 bases left in between. The DNA of the CDR3 is TGTGCCAGCAGCTATGGGAGGGGGGACAATCAGCCCCAGCATTTT. This translates into CASSYGRGDNQPQHF.

In its sample, this clonotype was seen a few times. The genes are TRBV27 and TRBJ1-4, with D perhaps matching TRBD1 (6 bases). The V gene lost 1 base and the J gene lost 7 bases, with 13 bases spanning the gap. Germline CDR1 MNHEY, CDR2 SMNVEV (reference sequence). There are 15 residues in the CDR3. The CDR3 sequence: CASSLFGGKSEKLFF. In DNA form, the CDR3 reads TGTGCCAGCAGTTTATTTGGGGGCAAAAGTGAAAAACTGTTTTTT. The full variable domain, rest sourced from reference TRBV27 and TRBJ1-4, is EAQVTQNPRYLITVTGKKLTVTCSQNMNHEYMSWYRQDPGLGLRQIYYSMNVEVTDKGDVPEGYKVSRKEKRNFPLILESPSPNQTSLYFCASSLFGGKSEKLFFGSGTQLSVL.

This rearrangement joins TRBV7-6 to TRBJ1-2; D is perhaps TRBD1 (5 bases). Germline CDR1 reads SGHVS; CDR2 reads FNYEAQ. Between the trimmed V and J ends, which lost 0 bases and 6 bases, there was a span of 11 bases. The CDR3 sequence is 14 residues long. CDR3 loop: CASSLAGERHGYTF. CDR3 coding DNA: TGTGCCAGCAGCTTAGCGGGGGAGAGACATGGCTACACCTTC.

This clonotype has just one count. The rearrangement joins TRBV7-4 to TRBJ2-2; TRBD2 matches at 7 bases. The CDR3 contains 15 residues. Germline values: CDR1 SGHVT, CDR2 SQSDAQ. Written as DNA, the CDR3 is TGTGCTACCCCGGGGGAGCGGGGTTACACCGGGGAGCTGTTTTTT. It codes for CATPGERGYTGELFF. Full variable domain (missing parts from reference TRBV7-4 and TRBJ2-2): GAGVSQSPRYKVAKRGRDVALRCDSISGHVTLYWYRQTLGQGSEVLTYSQSDAQRDKSGRPSGRFSAERPERSVSTLKIQRTEQGDSAVYLCATPGERGYTGELFFGEGSRLTVL.

This clonotype has only a few counts. This chain links TRBV12-3 or TRBV12-4 with TRBJ1-5; weak D call: TRBD1 (5 bases). The V end was cut by 7 bases, the J end by 0 bases, with 10 bases between. CDR3 length: 14 residues. The CDR3 sequence is CASTDRYSNQPQHF. Here the CDR3 DNA reads TGTGCCAGCACTGACAGATATAGCAATCAGCCCCAGCATTTT.

At least ten counts were recorded for this clonotype. The gene calls are TRBV7-2 and TRBJ2-3, with D possibly matching TRBD2 (5 bases). Trimming stripped 5 bases from V and 4 bases from J, with 16 bases between. The CDR3 has 15 residues. CDR1 is SGHTA, CDR2 FQGNSA, per germline. The CDR3 loop reads CASSQEPGNADTQYF. CDR3 DNA: TGTGCCAGCAGCCAAGAGCCGGGAAACGCAGATACGCAGTATTTT.

V and J are TRBV27 and TRBJ2-7; TRBD1 aligns across 10 bases. CDR3 size: 13 residues. Germline trimming cut 9 bases from V and 4 bases from J; bases unmatched to any gene: 6. Germline CDR1 is MNHEY and CDR2 is SMNVEV (reference sequence). The CDR3 DNA is TGTGCCAGTGCCAGACAGGGGGCTTACGAGCAGTACTTC. This gives the protein CASARQGAYEQYF.